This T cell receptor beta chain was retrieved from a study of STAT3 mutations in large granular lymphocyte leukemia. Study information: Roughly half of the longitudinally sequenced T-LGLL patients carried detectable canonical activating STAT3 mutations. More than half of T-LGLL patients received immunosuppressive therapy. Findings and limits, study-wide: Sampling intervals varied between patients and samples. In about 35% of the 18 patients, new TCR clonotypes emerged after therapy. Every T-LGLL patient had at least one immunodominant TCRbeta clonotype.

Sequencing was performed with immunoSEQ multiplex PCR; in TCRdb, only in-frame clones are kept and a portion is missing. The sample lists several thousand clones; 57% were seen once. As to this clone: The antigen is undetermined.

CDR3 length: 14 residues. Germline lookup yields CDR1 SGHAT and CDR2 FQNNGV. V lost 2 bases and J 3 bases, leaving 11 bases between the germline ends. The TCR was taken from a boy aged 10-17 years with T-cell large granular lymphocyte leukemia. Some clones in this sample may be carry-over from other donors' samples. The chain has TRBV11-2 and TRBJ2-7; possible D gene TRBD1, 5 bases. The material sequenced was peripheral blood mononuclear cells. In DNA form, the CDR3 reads TGTGCCAGCAGCTTATCGGGCAGGGACTACGAGCAGTACTTC. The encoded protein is CASSLSGRDYEQYF. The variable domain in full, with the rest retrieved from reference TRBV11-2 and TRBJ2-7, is EAGVAQSPRYKIIEKRQSVAFWCNPISGHATLYWYQQILGQGPKLLIQFQNNGVVDDSQLPKDRFSAERLKGVDSTLKIQPAKLEDSAVYLCASSLSGRDYEQYFGPGTRLTVT.